This T cell receptor (beta chain) was sequenced in a study of shared T cell receptors in the human thymus. Here immunoSEQ multiplex PCR was the method, and the copy in TCRdb shows in-frame clones only, minus some. The sample holds approximately 730,000 clones, 80% to 90% seen once. Looked up from germline, CDR1 is SQVTM and CDR2 is ANQGSEA. The CDR3 runs 13 residues. The trim removed 2 bases at V and 3 bases at J, leaving 2 bases unmatched. The data were also submitted as part of a second study, on human thymus T cells.

Sequencing input: thymocytes. The sequence was obtained from a girl under two years old with a congenital heart defect. The chain carries TRBV29-1 and TRBJ1-2, with TRBD1 matching 8 bases. The DNA for the CDR3 is TGCAGCGTTGAAAACAGGGGGGACTATGGCTACACCTTC. It codes for CSVENRGDYGYTF.